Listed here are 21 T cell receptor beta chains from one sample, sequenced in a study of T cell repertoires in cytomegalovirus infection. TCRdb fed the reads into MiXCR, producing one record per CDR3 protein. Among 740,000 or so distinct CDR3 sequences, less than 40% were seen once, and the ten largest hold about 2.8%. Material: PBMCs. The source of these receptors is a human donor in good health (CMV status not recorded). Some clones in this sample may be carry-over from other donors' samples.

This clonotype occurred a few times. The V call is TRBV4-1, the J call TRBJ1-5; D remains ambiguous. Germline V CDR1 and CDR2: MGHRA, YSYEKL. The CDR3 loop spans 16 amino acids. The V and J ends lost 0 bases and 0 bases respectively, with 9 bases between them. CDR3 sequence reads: CASSQDPFYSNQPQHF. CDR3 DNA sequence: TGCGCCAGCAGCCAAGACCCCTTTTATAGCAATCAGCCCCAGCATTTT.

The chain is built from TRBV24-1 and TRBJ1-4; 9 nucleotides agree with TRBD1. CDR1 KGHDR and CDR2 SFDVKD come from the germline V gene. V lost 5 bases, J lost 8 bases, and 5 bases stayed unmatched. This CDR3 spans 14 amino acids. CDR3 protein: CATSATGGREKLFF. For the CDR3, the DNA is TGTGCCACCAGTGCCACAGGGGGCCGAGAAAAACTGTTTTTT.

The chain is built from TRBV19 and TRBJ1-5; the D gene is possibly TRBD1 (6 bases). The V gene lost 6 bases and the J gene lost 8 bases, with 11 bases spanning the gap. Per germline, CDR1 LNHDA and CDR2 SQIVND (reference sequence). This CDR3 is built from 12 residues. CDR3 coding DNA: TGTGCCAGTAGGCGTGGGGACAAGCCCCAGCATTTT. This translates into CASRRGDKPQHF.

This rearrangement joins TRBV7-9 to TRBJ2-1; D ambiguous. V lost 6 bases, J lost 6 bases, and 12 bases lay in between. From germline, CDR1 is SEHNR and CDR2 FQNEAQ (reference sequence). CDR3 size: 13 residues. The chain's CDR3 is CASRRSDGNEQFF. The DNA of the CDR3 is TGTGCCAGCAGAAGGTCCGACGGCAATGAGCAGTTCTTC.

In nucleotides, the CDR3 is TGTGCCAGCAGCTACAGGGGGCTCCCATGGGGCTACACCTTC. It encodes CASSYRGLPWGYTF. The gene calls are TRBV7-6 and TRBJ1-2; 9 nucleotides match TRBD1. The V segment lost 4 bases and the J segment 8 bases; nucleotides outside the gene matches: 8. This CDR3 spans 14 amino acids. CDR1 and CDR2 from the germline V gene are SGHVS and FNYEAQ. The complete variable domain, with remaining parts taken from reference TRBV7-6 and TRBJ1-2, reads GAGVSQSPRYKVTKRGQDVALRCDPISGHVSLYWYRQALGQGPEFLTYFNYEAQQDKSGLPNDRFSAERPEGSISTLTIQRTEQRDSAMYRCASSYRGLPWGYTFGSGTRLTVV.

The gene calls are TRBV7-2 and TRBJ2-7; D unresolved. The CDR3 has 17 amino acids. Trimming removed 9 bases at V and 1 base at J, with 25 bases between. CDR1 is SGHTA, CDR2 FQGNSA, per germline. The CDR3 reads CARRVGQVLIWSYEQYF. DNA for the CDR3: TGTGCCAGGAGAGTCGGCCAGGTATTGATTTGGTCCTACGAGCAGTACTTC.

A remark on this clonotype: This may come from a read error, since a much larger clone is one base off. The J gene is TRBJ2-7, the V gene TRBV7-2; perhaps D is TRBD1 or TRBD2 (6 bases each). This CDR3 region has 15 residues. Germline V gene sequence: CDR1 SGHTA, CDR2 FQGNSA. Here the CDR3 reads CASSVGGAPSYVQYF. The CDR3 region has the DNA TGTGCCAGCAGCGTCGGGGGCGCCCCCTCCTACGTGCAGTACTTC.

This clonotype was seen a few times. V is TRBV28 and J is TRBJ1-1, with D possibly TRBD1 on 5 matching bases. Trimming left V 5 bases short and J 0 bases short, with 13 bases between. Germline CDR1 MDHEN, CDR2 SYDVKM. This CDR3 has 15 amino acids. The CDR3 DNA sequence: TGTGCCAGCAGTCTGGGGGGGGATATGAACACTGAAGCTTTCTTT. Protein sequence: CASSLGGDMNTEAFF.

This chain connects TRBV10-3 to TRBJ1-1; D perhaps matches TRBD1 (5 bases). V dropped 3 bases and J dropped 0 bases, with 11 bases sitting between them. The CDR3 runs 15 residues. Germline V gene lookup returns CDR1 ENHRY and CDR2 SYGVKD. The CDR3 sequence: CAISEGHGLNTEAFF. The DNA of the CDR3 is TGTGCCATCAGTGAAGGACACGGCCTGAACACTGAAGCTTTCTTT.

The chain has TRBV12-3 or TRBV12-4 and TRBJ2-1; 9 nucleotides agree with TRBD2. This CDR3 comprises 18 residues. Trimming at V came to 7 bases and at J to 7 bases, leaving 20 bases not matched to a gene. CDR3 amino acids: CASTPFAAGGPLGNEQFF. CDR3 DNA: TGTGCCAGCACCCCCTTCGCGGCGGGAGGGCCTCTGGGAAATGAGCAGTTCTTC.

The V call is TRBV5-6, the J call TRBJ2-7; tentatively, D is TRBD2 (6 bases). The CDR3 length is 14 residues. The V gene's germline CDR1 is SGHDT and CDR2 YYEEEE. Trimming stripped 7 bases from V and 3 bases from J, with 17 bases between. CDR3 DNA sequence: TGTGCCAGCGAATTGGGGGGTCGTAACTACGAGCAGTACTTC. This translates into CASELGGRNYEQYF.

DNA for the CDR3: TGCGCCAGCAGCTTGATCGGGACACAGGACTCTGGAAACACCATATATTTT. As protein: CASSLIGTQDSGNTIYF. V is TRBV5-1 and J is TRBJ1-3; maybe TRBD1 (6 bases). Germline assignment: CDR1 SGHRS and CDR2 YFSETQ. The V and J ends lost 1 base and 0 bases respectively, with 14 bases between them. The CDR3 extends over 17 amino acids.

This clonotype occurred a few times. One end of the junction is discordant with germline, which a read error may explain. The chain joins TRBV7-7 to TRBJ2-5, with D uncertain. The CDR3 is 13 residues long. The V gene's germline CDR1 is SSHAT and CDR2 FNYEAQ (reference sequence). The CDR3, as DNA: TGTGCTAGCACGGGCCTTGGTGGGGAGACCCAGTACTTC. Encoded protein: CASTGLGGETQYF.

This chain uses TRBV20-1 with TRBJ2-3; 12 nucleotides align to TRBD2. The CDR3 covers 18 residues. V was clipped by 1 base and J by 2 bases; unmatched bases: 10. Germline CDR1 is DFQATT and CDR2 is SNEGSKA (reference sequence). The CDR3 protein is CSARAVGLAGSITDTQYF. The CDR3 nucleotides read TGCAGTGCTAGAGCCGTCGGACTAGCGGGATCGATCACAGATACGCAGTATTTT.

This chain's CDR3 is CAWSVSGSNQPQHF. CDR3 DNA sequence: TGTGCCTGGAGTGTCTCCGGAAGCAATCAGCCCCAGCATTTT. V is TRBV30 and J is TRBJ1-5, with D hard to call. Per the germline V gene, CDR1 is GTSNPN and CDR2 is SVGIG (reference sequence). V was trimmed by 0 bases and J by 1 base, leaving 7 bases between them. The CDR3 is 14 amino acids.

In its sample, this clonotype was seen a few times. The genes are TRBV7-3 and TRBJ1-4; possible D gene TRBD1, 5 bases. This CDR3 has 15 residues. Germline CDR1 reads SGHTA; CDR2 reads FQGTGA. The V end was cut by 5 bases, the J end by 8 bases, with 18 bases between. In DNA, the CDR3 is TGTGCCAGCAGCCTGCGACAGCCCGACCGGGAAAAACTGTTTTTT. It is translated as CASSLRQPDREKLFF.

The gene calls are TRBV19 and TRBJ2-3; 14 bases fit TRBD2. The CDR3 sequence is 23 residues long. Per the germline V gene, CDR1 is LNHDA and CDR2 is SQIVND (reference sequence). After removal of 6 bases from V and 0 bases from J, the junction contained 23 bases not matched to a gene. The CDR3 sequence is CASRPGTSGSSRSSPLSTDTQYF. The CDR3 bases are TGTGCCAGTAGACCCGGGACTAGCGGGAGTAGCAGGAGCTCCCCTCTTAGCACAGATACGCAGTATTTT.

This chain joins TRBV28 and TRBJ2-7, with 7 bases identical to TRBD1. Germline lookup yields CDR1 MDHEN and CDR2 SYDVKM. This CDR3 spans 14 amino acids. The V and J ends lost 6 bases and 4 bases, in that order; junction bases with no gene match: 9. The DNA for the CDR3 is TGTGCCAGCAGCCAGACAGGGAATTTTTACGAGCAGTACTTC. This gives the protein CASSQTGNFYEQYF.

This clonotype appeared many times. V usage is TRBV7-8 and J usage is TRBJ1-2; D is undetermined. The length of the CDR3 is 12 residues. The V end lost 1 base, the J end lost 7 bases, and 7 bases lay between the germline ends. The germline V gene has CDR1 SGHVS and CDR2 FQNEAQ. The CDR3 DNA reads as TGTGCCAGCAGCTTAGGTTTCGGTGGCTACACCTTC. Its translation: CASSLGFGGYTF.

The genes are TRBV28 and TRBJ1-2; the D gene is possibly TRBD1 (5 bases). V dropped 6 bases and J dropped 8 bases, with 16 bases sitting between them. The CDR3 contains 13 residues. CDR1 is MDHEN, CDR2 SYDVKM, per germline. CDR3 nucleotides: TGTGCCAGCAGGGGGCGCGTAATTGGGGGCTACACCTTC. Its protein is CASRGRVIGGYTF.

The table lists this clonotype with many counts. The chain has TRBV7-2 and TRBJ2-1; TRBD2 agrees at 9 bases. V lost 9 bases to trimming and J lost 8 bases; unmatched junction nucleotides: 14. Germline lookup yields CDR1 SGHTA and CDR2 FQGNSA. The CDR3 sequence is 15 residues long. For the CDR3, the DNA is TGTGCCAGTGGGCGGGGGGGCGGGAGTTTCGATGAGCAGTTCTTC. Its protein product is CASGRGGGSFDEQFF.